A selection of T cell receptor beta chains follows, all from one sample in a study of blood T cell repertoires in COVID-19. Repertoires were generated with immunoSEQ multiplex PCR, while TCRdb's copy carries only in-frame clones and drops some. Of 150,000 or so clones in the sample, over 75% were seen once. Source material: peripheral blood. The receptors here all came from a human donor in a cohort sampled during active COVID-19. CDR3s include the opening cysteine and the closing phenylalanine or tryptophan. The D gene is left open where the match is weak. Clone size is shown for a subset of rows, as once, few, many or a class of expanded clone.

j_gene,d_gene,abundance,v_gene,len,CDR3aa,CDR3nt
TRBJ2-1,TRBD2,.,TRBV7-2,17,CASSLRTSGRVGNEQFF,TGTGCCAGCAGCCTCCGGACTAGCGGGAGGGTTGGCAATGAGCAGTTCTTC
TRBJ1-5,.,.,TRBV6-2/TRBV6-3,16,CASSYSFQGSNQPQHF,TGTGCCAGCAGTTACTCGTTTCAGGGCAGCAATCAGCCCCAGCATTTT
TRBJ2-1,TRBD2,.,TRBV4-1,21,CASSPPSGLAGGPSSYNEQFF,TGCGCCAGCAGCCCCCCTTCCGGACTAGCGGGGGGACCGAGCTCCTACAATGAGCAGTTCTTC
TRBJ2-3,TRBD1,.,TRBV2,15,CASRGTGGSRDTQYF,TGTGCCAGCAGGGGAACAGGGGGCTCGCGGGATACGCAGTATTTT
TRBJ1-6,.,.,TRBV27,17,CASSAIVQVRNNSPLHF,TGTGCCAGCAGTGCAATAGTTCAGGTCCGGAATAATTCACCCCTCCACTTT
TRBJ1-1,.,.,TRBV2,13,CASREDPNTEAFF,TGTGCCAGCAGAGAGGATCCGAACACTGAAGCTTTCTTT
TRBJ2-7,TRBD1,.,TRBV14,14,CASSQDRSSYEQYF,TGTGCCAGCAGCCAGGACAGGAGCTCCTACGAGCAGTACTTC
TRBJ2-2,TRBD2,.,TRBV28,15,CASSSLAGGTGELFF,TGTGCCAGCAGTTCACTAGCGGGAGGGACCGGGGAGCTGTTTTTT
TRBJ2-1,.,few,TRBV18,13,CASSLHAGNEQFF,TGTGCCAGCTCACTCCACGCGGGGAATGAGCAGTTCTTC
TRBJ1-1,.,.,TRBV7-2,12,CASRSGGDEAFF,TGTGCCAGCAGGTCTGGAGGAGATGAAGCTTTCTTT
TRBJ2-2,TRBD2,few,TRBV30,16,CAWKGSGRARDGELFF,TGTGCCTGGAAGGGTAGCGGGAGGGCTCGGGACGGGGAGCTGTTTTTT
TRBJ1-6,.,few,TRBV3-1/TRBV3-2,14,CASSPARGNSPLHF,TGTGCCAGCAGCCCCGCTCGAGGTAATTCACCCCTCCACTTT
TRBJ2-3,.,.,TRBV11-3,14,CASSLGRATDTQYF,TGTGCCAGCAGCTTAGGCAGGGCTACAGATACGCAGTATTTT
TRBJ1-1,TRBD1,.,TRBV2,15,CASRPTGGGVTEAFF,TGTGCCAGCAGGCCGACAGGGGGTGGGGTGACTGAAGCTTTCTTT
TRBJ2-3,TRBD1,.,TRBV5-6,16,CASSLETGIMTDTQYF,TGTGCCAGCAGCTTGGAGACAGGGATCATGACAGATACGCAGTATTTT
TRBJ1-3,TRBD1,.,TRBV19,15,CASSIEGARGNTIYF,TGTGCCAGTAGTATCGAGGGGGCGCGTGGAAACACCATATATTTT
TRBJ2-1,TRBD1,.,TRBV9,15,CASSVAGTGDNEQFF,TGTGCCAGCAGCGTAGCCGGGACAGGGGACAATGAGCAGTTCTTC
TRBJ2-3,TRBD2,few,TRBV10-1,15,CASRLTSSSTDTQYF,TGCGCCAGCAGGTTGACTAGCAGTAGCACAGATACGCAGTATTTT
TRBJ1-1,.,.,TRBV5-1,16,CASSLVLGGLNTEAFF,TGCGCCAGCAGCTTGGTACTAGGGGGTTTGAACACTGAAGCTTTCTTT
TRBJ2-5,.,once,TRBV9,15,CASSPGDWQKETQYF,TGTGCCAGCAGCCCGGGGGACTGGCAGAAAGAGACCCAGTACTTC
TRBJ2-1,TRBD2,.,TRBV29-1,16,CSVEDPREGLFNEQFF,TGCAGCGTTGAAGATCCCCGGGAGGGCCTCTTCAATGAGCAGTTCTTC
TRBJ1-2,TRBD1,.,TRBV4-3,16,CASSQAGQAASSGYTF,TGCGCCAGCAGCCAAGCCGGACAGGCCGCTTCAAGCGGCTACACCTTC